What follows are 19 T cell receptor beta chains derived from one specimen sequenced in a study of blood T cell repertoires in COVID-19. Some clones are missing from TCRdb's copy, which holds only in-frame ones; the method was immunoSEQ multiplex PCR. This sample yields 380,000 or so clones, of which approximately 88% are seen a single time; 0.95% to 1.5% belongs to the top ten. Sequencing was carried out using peripheral blood. The receptors derive from a man between 35 and 55 years old with acute or convalescent COVID-19.

The rearrangement joins TRBV24-1 to TRBJ1-2; D perhaps matches TRBD1 (6 bases). CDR1 and CDR2 from the germline V gene are KGHDR and SFDVKD. The CDR3 sequence is 14 residues long. Trimming stripped 4 bases from V and 4 bases from J, with 12 bases between. The CDR3 loop reads CATSDHTGSYGYTF. Written as DNA, the CDR3 is TGTGCCACCAGTGACCATACAGGGTCCTATGGCTACACCTTC.

The V call is TRBV4-2, the J call TRBJ2-7; 10 bases line up with TRBD1. The germline V gene encodes CDR1 LGHNA and CDR2 YNFKEQ. The V segment lost 1 base and the J segment 2 bases; nucleotides outside the gene matches: 2. The CDR3 contains 15 residues. The CDR3 region is CASSQGDRGTYEQYF. The CDR3 DNA is TGTGCCAGCAGCCAAGGGGACAGGGGCACCTACGAGCAGTACTTC.

V is TRBV9 and J is TRBJ2-7; no clear D. The CDR3 has 15 amino acids. Germline V CDR1 and CDR2: SGDLS, YYNGEE. Trimming stripped 1 base from V and 0 bases from J, with 11 bases between. CDR3 amino acids: CASSVYQTTSYEQYF. CDR3 DNA sequence: TGTGCCAGCAGCGTATACCAAACTACCTCCTACGAGCAGTACTTC.

The chain uses TRBV29-1 and TRBJ2-1, with D possibly being TRBD1 (5 bases). The germline gives CDR1 SQVTM, CDR2 ANQGSEA. With 6 bases removed from V and 2 bases from J, the gap between germline ends came to 11 bases. This CDR3 is 13 amino acids long. CDR3 protein: CSVNQTAYNEQFF. In nucleotides, the CDR3 is TGCAGCGTCAATCAGACAGCCTACAATGAGCAGTTCTTC.

This clone showed up just a few times. The rearrangement uses TRBV6-5 and TRBJ1-2; 10 nucleotides agree with TRBD1. This CDR3 has 14 residues. Germline V gene sequence: CDR1 MNHEY, CDR2 SVGAGI. Trimming took 6 bases from V and 4 from J; bases not matched to a gene: 5. This chain's CDR3 is CASRRGQGIYGYTF. DNA for the CDR3: TGTGCCAGCAGAAGGGGACAGGGGATCTATGGCTACACCTTC.

V gene TRBV9 combines with J gene TRBJ1-6, with no clear D. The CDR3 runs to 17 residues. Looked up from germline, CDR1 is SGDLS and CDR2 is YYNGEE. V shed 4 bases and J shed 0 bases, with 14 bases lying between them. CDR3 sequence: CASSRDTSSSYNSPLHF. CDR3 nucleotide sequence: TGTGCCAGCAGCCGAGACACCTCGAGCTCCTATAATTCACCCCTCCACTTT.

The chain links TRBV19 to TRBJ2-7, with D tentatively TRBD1 (6 bases). Per the germline V gene, CDR1 is LNHDA and CDR2 is SQIVND (reference sequence). The CDR3 is 16 amino acids. Between the trimmed V and J ends, which lost 5 bases and 0 bases, there was a span of 17 bases. The CDR3 here is CASSVSGTQSSYEQYF. As DNA, the CDR3 is TGTGCCAGTAGTGTCTCCGGGACACAAAGCTCCTACGAGCAGTACTTC.

This chain joins TRBV5-1 and TRBJ2-2, with 11 bases identical to TRBD2. CDR3 length: 15 residues. V lost 0 bases and J lost 5; bases outside the gene matches: 0. The V gene's germline CDR1 is SGHRS and CDR2 YFSETQ. The CDR3 DNA reads TGCGCCAGCAGCTTGGGGACTAGCGGGACCGGGGAGCTGTTTTTT. Translation: CASSLGTSGTGELFF. Using reference TRBV5-1 and TRBJ2-2 for the parts outside the CDR3, the full variable domain is KAGVTQTPRYLIKTRGQQVTLSCSPISGHRSVSWYQQTPGQGLQFLFEYFSETQRNKGNFPGRFSGRQFSNSRSEMNVSTLELGDSALYLCASSLGTSGTGELFFGEGSRLTVL.

The V and J genes are TRBV28 and TRBJ1-3; TRBD1 agrees at 9 bases. Germline V gives CDR1 MDHEN, CDR2 SYDVKM. Losses at the gene ends were 4 bases for V and 2 bases for J; bases not matched to a gene: 9. The CDR3 totals 17 residues. CDR3 sequence: CASSSTAGDRAGNTIYF. For the CDR3, the DNA is TGTGCCAGCAGTTCAACCGCGGGGGACAGGGCTGGAAACACCATATATTTT.

The gene calls are TRBV10-3 and TRBJ2-6; 8 bases are a match to TRBD1. The germline gives CDR1 ENHRY, CDR2 SYGVKD. CDR3 length: 16 amino acids. V shed 6 bases and J 4 bases; nucleotides not matched to a gene: 8. CDR3 residues: CAISPATGVGANVLTF. Written as DNA, the CDR3 is TGTGCCATCAGCCCCGCGACAGGGGTAGGGGCCAACGTCCTGACTTTC.

The V call is TRBV19, the J call TRBJ2-7; D is ambiguous. Trimming left V 0 bases short and J 12 bases short, with 9 bases between. The CDR3 runs to 11 residues. Germline lookup yields CDR1 LNHDA and CDR2 SQIVND (reference sequence). The CDR3 bases are TGTGCCAGTAGTATAGAAGCATGGTGGTACTTC. Its translation is CASSIEAWWYF.

This clone was seen once. V is TRBV19 and J is TRBJ2-7; 9 bases match TRBD1. CDR3 length equals 15 residues. CDR1 is LNHDA and CDR2 is SQIVND in the germline V gene (reference sequence). The V and J ends lost 4 bases and 6 bases, in that order; junction bases with no gene match: 10. CDR3 DNA: TGTGCCAGTAGTACGAGACAGGGGGGGGACCTCGAGCAGTACTTC. Amino acids: CASSTRQGGDLEQYF.

The CDR3 protein is CASSSQGASDTQYF. CDR3 coding DNA: TGTGCCAGCAGCTCACAGGGGGCGTCAGATACGCAGTATTTT. The chain recombines TRBV5-4 with TRBJ2-3; TRBD1 aligns across 9 bases. The CDR3 runs 14 residues. The trim removed 3 bases at V and 4 bases at J, leaving 3 bases unmatched. Per germline, CDR1 SGHNT and CDR2 YYREEE (reference sequence).

This clone was seen only once. V and J are TRBV7-2 and TRBJ2-7; TRBD2 agrees at 7 bases. Germline assignment: CDR1 SGHTA and CDR2 FQGNSA. V trimming: 6 bases; J trimming: 3 bases; junction bases outside the gene matches: 5. The CDR3 length is 13 residues. In DNA, the CDR3 is TGTGCCAGCAGACTAGGGGAGGGCTACGAGCAGTACTTC. Translating gives CASRLGEGYEQYF. Complete variable domain (other parts from reference TRBV7-2 and TRBJ2-7): GAGVSQSPSNKVTEKGKDVELRCDPISGHTALYWYRQSLGQGLEFLIYFQGNSAPDKSGLPSDRFSAERTGGSVSTLTIQRTQQEDSAVYLCASRLGEGYEQYFGPGTRLTVT.

Details on this clone: Other DNA sequences in the same sample also yield this CDR3. V is TRBV19 and J is TRBJ2-7; D gene ambiguous. CDR1 is LNHDA, CDR2 SQIVND, per germline (reference sequence). The V end was cut by 1 base, the J end by 1 base, with 8 bases between. CDR3 length equals 14 residues. The CDR3 coding sequence is TGTGCCAGTAGTATAGGGGCAGGTTCCTACGAGCAGTACTTC. It translates to CASSIGAGSYEQYF. Supplemented by reference TRBV19 and TRBJ2-7, the full variable domain reads DGGITQSPKYLFRKEGQNVTLSCEQNLNHDAMYWYRQDPGQGLRLIYYSQIVNDFQKGDIAEGYSVSREKKESFPLTVTSAQKNPTAFYLCASSIGAGSYEQYFGPGTRLTVT.

This clone was observed once. The rearrangement uses TRBV6-5 and TRBJ2-7; TRBD1 agrees at 8 bases. The CDR3 is made up of 15 amino acids. CDR1 and CDR2 (germline): MNHEY, SVGAGI. Trimming took 5 bases from V and 3 from J; bases not matched to a gene: 9. CDR3 loop: CASSSDRDRHYEQYF. CDR3 bases: TGTGCCAGCAGTAGTGACCGGGACAGGCACTACGAGCAGTACTTC.

J is TRBJ2-2 and V is TRBV3-1 (or the pseudogene TRBV3-2); 9 bases match TRBD1. The V segment lost 9 bases and the J segment 4 bases; nucleotides outside the gene matches: 33. This CDR3 comprises 23 residues. Germline CDR1 reads LGHDT; CDR2 reads YNNKEL (reference sequence). The CDR3 spells CARFEWGQGEDPRSVPVTGELFF. Here the CDR3 DNA reads TGTGCCAGGTTCGAGTGGGGACAGGGTGAGGACCCCCGGTCGGTCCCGGTCACCGGGGAGCTGTTTTTT.

The chain carries TRBV2 and TRBJ2-7; TRBD1 aligns across 8 bases. The CDR3 covers 14 residues. V lost 8 bases and J lost 2; bases outside the gene matches: 8. Germline CDR1 is SNHLY and CDR2 is FYNNEI. This chain's CDR3 is CASYPGGDPYEQYF. As DNA, the CDR3 is TGTGCCAGCTACCCAGGGGGCGACCCCTACGAGCAGTACTTC.

The chain is built from TRBV6-5 and TRBJ1-5; D gene ambiguous. V shed 8 bases and J shed 4 bases, with 12 bases lying between them. Per the germline V gene, CDR1 is MNHEY and CDR2 is SVGAGI. The CDR3 has 13 residues. The CDR3 DNA reads as TGTGCCAGCGCGGCAGATACTAATCAGCCCCAGCATTTT. This gives the protein CASAADTNQPQHF.